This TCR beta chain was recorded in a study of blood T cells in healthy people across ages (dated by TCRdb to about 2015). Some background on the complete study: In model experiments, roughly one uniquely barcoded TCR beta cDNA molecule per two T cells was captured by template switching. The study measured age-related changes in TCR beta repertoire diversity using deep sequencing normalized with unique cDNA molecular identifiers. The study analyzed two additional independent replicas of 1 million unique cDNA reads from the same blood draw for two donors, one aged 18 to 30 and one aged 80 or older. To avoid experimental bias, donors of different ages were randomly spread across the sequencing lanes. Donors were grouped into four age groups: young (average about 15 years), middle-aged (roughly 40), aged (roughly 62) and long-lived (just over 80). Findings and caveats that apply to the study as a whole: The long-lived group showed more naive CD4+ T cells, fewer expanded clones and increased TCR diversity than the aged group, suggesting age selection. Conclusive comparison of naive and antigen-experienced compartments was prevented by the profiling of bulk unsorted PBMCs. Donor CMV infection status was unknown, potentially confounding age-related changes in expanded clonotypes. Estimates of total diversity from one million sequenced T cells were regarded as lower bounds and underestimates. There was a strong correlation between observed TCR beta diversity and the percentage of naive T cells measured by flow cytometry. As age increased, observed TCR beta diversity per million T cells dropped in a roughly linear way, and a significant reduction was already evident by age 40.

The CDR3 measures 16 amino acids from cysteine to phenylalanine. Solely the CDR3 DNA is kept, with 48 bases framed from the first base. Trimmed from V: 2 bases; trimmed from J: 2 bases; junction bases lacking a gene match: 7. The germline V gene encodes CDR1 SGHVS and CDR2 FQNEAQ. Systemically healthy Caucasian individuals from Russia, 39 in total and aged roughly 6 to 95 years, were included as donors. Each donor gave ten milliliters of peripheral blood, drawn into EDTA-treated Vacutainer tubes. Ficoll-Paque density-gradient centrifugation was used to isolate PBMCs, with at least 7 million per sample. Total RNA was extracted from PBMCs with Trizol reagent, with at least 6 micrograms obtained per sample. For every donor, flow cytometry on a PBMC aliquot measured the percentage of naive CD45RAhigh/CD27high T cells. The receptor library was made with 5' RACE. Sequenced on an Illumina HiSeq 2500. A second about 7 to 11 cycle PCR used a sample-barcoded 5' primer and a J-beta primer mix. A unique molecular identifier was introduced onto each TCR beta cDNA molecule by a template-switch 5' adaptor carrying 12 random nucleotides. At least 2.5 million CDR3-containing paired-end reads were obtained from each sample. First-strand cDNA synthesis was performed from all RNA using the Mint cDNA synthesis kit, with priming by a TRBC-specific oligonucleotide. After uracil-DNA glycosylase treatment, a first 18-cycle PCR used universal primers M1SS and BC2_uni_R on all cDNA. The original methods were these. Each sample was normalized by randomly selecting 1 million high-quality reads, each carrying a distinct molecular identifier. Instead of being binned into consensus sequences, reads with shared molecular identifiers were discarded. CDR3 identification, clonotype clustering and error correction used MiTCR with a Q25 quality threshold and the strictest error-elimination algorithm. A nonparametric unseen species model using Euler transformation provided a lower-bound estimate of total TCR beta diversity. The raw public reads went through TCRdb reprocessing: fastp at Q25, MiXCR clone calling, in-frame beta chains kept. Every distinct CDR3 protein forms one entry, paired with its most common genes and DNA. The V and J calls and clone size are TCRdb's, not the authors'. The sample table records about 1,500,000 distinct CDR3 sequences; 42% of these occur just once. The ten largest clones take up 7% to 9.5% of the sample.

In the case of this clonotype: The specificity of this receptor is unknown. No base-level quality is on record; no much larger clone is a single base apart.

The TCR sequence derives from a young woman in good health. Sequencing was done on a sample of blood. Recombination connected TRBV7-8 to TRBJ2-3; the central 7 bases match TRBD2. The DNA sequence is TGTGCCAGCAGCTTACTGGCGGGGGACCCCACAGATACGCAGTATTTT. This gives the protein CASSLLAGDPTDTQYF.